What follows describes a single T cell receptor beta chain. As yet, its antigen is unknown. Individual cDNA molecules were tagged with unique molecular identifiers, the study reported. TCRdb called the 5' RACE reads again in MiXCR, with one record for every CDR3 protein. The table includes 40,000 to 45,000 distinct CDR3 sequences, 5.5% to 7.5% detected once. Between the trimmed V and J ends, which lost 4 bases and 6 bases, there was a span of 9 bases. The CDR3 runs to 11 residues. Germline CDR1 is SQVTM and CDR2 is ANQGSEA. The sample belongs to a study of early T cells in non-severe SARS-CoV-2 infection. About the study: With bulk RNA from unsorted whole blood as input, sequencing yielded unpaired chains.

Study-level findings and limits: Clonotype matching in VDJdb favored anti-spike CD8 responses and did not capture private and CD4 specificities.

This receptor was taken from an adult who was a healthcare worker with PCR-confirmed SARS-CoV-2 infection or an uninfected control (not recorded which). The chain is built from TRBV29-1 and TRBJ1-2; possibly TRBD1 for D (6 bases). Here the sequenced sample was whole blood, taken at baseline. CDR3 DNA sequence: TGCAGCGTTGCCAGGGGACATGGCTACACCTTC. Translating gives CSVARGHGYTF.